This T cell receptor beta chain originates from a study of CD8 T cells in ankylosing spondylitis. Study-level results: The study identified a TCR beta motif of about eight highly homologous variants that appeared characteristic of ankylosing spondylitis blood. Matched synovial fluid from ankylosing spondylitis patients was reported to be enriched for disease-linked clones. Existing reports had already noted some motif variants in reactive arthritis synovial fluid and blood.

Quantitative 5'-RACE with molecular barcodes generated TCR beta libraries. TCRdb re-called the 5' RACE reads through MiXCR, storing one row per CDR3 protein. The table records some 450,000 distinct CDR3 sequences, 17% of them present only once. This clonotype was seen a few times. Its antigen is as yet unknown. CDR1 is MDHEN, CDR2 SYDVKM, per germline. This CDR3 has 12 amino acids. The germline V and J ends were trimmed by 6 bases and 5 bases, with 9 bases remaining between them. Sequences were obtained from blood, either unsorted or a sorted T cell fraction (not recorded which). The chain combines TRBV28 with TRBJ2-3; maybe TRBD2 (6 bases). The sequence was collected from a male donor with ankylosing spondylitis. CDR3: CASREAGDTQYF. The CDR3 region has the DNA TGTGCCAGCAGGGAAGCGGGAGATACGCAGTATTTT.